This TCR beta chain was sequenced during a study of vaccination and CD4 T cells after COVID-19. In the study overall: The stimulus for the cells was overlapping spike peptides derived from SARS-CoV-2, HCoV-NL63, HCoV-OC43 and HCoV-229E.

Concerning this clonotype itself: Its target is not known. The junction and the germline gene differ at one end; a read error may be behind it.

An Oncomine TCR Beta short-read assay was used to sequence the DNA from cultured CD4+ T cells. TCRdb processed the PCR reads anew with MiXCR; each CDR3 protein has one entry. The table shows more than 15,000 distinct CDR3 sequences, with approximately 50% occurring only once. Germline lookup yields CDR1 SEHNR and CDR2 FQNEAQ (reference sequence). The CDR3 runs to 14 residues. As for treatment: roughly nine-day PBMC culture with coronavirus spike peptide pools or control peptides (ViraFEST assay). ViraFEST enlarged antigen-specific T cell populations with peptide pools and afterwards sequenced TCRs. V gene TRBV7-9 combines with J gene TRBJ2-7; a possible D gene is TRBD1 (5 bases). The input for sequencing was cultured CD4+ T cells from blood, taken after SARS-CoV-2 vaccination. The TCR comes from a human donor with COVID-19. The CDR3 reads CASSATGALQGSNF. Here the CDR3 DNA reads TGTGCCAGCAGCGCCACCGGAGCATTGCAGGGATCGAACTTC.